This is a list of T cell receptor beta chains from one sample in a study of T cell responses to AZD1222 COVID-19 vaccine. TCRdb's copy holds only in-frame clones and misses some; the assay was immunoSEQ multiplex PCR. The sample consists of over 85,000 clones, roughly 90% of them appearing once. The sample consisted of peripheral blood, taken on day 0 of AZD1222 vaccination. The receptors here all came from an adult in good health. Each CDR3 is given with its conserved first and last residue. D genes are given only for firm matches. Some rows mark clone size as missing; the rest say once, few, many or name a class of expanded clone.

V,J,size,D,DNA,CDR3
TRBV19,TRBJ2-3,once,.,TGTGCCAGTAGTCCTCTCCGAGGTGCGGGGAACACAGATACGCAGTATTTT,CASSPLRGAGNTDTQYF
TRBV11-2,TRBJ1-5,.,.,TGTGCCAGCAGCTTAGATCTAGGGGGGAATCAGCCCCAGCATTTT,CASSLDLGGNQPQHF
TRBV9,TRBJ2-1,.,TRBD2,TGTGCCAGCAGCCAGGGGCGGGGGGACTACAATGAGCAGTTCTTC,CASSQGRGDYNEQFF
TRBV5-5,TRBJ1-5,.,.,TGTGCCAGCAGCTTGGCCGGGGGCTATAGCAATCAGCCCCAGCATTTT,CASSLAGGYSNQPQHF
TRBV5-6,TRBJ1-6,.,.,TGTGCCAGCAGCTTGGAGGGAGTTCAAGTCGGACCCCTCCACTTT,CASSLEGVQVGPLHF
TRBV6-2/TRBV6-3,TRBJ2-5,.,.,TGTGCCAGCAGTTACGCGACAGGGACTGCCGATTGGGAGACCCAGTACTTC,CASSYATGTADWETQYF
TRBV5-4,TRBJ2-3,.,.,TGTGCCAGCAGCTCAGACCGGACTCCCGGGGATACGCAGTATTTT,CASSSDRTPGDTQYF
TRBV7-9,TRBJ1-2,.,.,TGTGCCAGCAGCTTACAGGACAACTATGGCTACACCTTC,CASSLQDNYGYTF
TRBV5-1,TRBJ2-1,.,.,TGCGCCAGCAGCTTGGGGGAGGAGGTTGCGCAGTTCTTC,CASSLGEEVAQFF
TRBV15,TRBJ1-6,once,TRBD1,TGTGCCACCAGCAGGGACAGGGGTGGTTCACCCCTCCACTTT,CATSRDRGGSPLHF
TRBV4-3,TRBJ2-3,once,TRBD2,TGCGCCAGCAGCCAAGATAGACTAGCGGGGGGGTTTGGACTTATGCAGTATTTT,CASSQDRLAGGFGLMQYF
TRBV9,TRBJ1-2,.,.,TGTGCCAGCAGCGTGTGGGGGAATGGCTACACCTTC,CASSVWGNGYTF
TRBV15,TRBJ1-2,once,.,TGTGCCACCAGCACGGCTGGGGGAGATCATGGCTACACCTTC,CATSTAGGDHGYTF
TRBV9,TRBJ2-2,.,.,TGTGCCACTGGGGGGACAGCTAACACCGGGGAGCTGTTTTTT,CATGGTANTGELFF
TRBV6-5,TRBJ2-2,.,TRBD1,TGTGCCAGCAGTTACTCTCGGACAGGGAACACCGGGGAGCTGTTTTTT,CASSYSRTGNTGELFF
TRBV12-3/TRBV12-4,TRBJ1-1,once,.,TGTGCCAGCCTCCTTCAGTTGGACACCCCAGCTTTCTTT,CASLLQLDTPAFF
TRBV7-2,TRBJ2-3,.,.,TGTGCCAGCAGCTTACTTCCCCGGGGGCCCACAGATACGCAGTATTTT,CASSLLPRGPTDTQYF
TRBV7-7,TRBJ1-1,.,.,TGTGCTAGCAGCTTAGCGGCGGGTTGGGGTGAAGCTTTCTTT,CASSLAAGWGEAFF
TRBV10-3,TRBJ1-1,.,.,TGTGCCATCAGTGCCGGGGTCGACACTGAAGCTTTCTTT,CAISAGVDTEAFF
TRBV27,TRBJ1-2,.,.,TGTGCCAGCAGTTTATCGGGGGTCGACTATGGCTACACCTTC,CASSLSGVDYGYTF
TRBV30,TRBJ2-5,.,.,TGTGCCTGGAGTGAAGAGAAGGGTGCGGCTACCCGGGGAGAGACCCAGTACTTC,CAWSEEKGAATRGETQYF
TRBV24-1,TRBJ2-5,.,.,TGTGCCACCAGTGAGCTAAGGGGTAGACAAGAGACCCAGTACTTC,CATSELRGRQETQYF
TRBV12-3/TRBV12-4,TRBJ2-7,.,TRBD1,TGTGCCAGCAGTCAGGACAGGGGCGGCGAGCAGTACTTC,CASSQDRGGEQYF
TRBV4-3,TRBJ2-5,few,TRBD2,TGCGCCAGCAGCAAGAGTCTTGCGGGGGGGCCCGAGGAGACCCAGTACTTC,CASSKSLAGGPEETQYF
TRBV11-2,TRBJ2-7,.,.,TGTGCCAGCAGCCCATGGGCGGAGCAGTACTTC,CASSPWAEQYF
TRBV5-1,TRBJ1-3,.,TRBD1,TGCGCCAGCAGCTTTGGAGACAGGGAGGTCGGAAACACCATATATTTT,CASSFGDREVGNTIYF